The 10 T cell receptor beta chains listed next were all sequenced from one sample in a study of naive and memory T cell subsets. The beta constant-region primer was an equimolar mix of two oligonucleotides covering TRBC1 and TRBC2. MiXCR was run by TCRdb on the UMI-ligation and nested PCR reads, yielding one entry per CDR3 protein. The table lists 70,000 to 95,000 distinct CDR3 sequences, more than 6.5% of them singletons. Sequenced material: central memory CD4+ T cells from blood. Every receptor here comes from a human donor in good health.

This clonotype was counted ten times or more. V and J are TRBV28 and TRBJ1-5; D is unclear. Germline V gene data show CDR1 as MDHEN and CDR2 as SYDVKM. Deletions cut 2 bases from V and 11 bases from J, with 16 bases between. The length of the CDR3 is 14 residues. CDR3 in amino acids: CASSLTAAEKTQHF. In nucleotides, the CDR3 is TGTGCCAGCAGTTTAACAGCGGCAGAAAAGACCCAGCATTTT.

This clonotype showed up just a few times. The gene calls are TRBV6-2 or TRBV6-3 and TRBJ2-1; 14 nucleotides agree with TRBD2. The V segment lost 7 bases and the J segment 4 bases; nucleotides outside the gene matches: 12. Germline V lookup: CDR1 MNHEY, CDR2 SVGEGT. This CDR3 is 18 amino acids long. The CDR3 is CASIASYGTSGGYNEQFF. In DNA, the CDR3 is TGTGCCAGCATAGCAAGTTACGGGACTAGCGGGGGATACAATGAGCAGTTCTTC.

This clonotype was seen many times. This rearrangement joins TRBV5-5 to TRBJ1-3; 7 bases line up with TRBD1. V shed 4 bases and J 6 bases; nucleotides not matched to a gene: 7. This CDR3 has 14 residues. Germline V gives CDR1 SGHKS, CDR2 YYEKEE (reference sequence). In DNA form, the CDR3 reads TGTGCCAGCAGCCGGACAGGAGGGGAAAACACCATATATTTT. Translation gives CASSRTGGENTIYF.

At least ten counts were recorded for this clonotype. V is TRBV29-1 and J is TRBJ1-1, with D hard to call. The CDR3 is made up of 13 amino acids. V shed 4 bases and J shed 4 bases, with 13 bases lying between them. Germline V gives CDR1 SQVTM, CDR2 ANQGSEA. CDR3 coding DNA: TGCAGCGTTGCCGCAGAGCTGGGCACTGAAGCTTTCTTT. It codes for CSVAAELGTEAFF.

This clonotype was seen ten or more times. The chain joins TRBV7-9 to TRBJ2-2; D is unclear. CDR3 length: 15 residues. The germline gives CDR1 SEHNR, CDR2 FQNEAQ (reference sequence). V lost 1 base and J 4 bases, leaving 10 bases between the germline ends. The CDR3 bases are TGTGCCAGCAGCTTAGGCCAGATAACCACCGGGGAGCTGTTTTTT. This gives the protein CASSLGQITTGELFF.

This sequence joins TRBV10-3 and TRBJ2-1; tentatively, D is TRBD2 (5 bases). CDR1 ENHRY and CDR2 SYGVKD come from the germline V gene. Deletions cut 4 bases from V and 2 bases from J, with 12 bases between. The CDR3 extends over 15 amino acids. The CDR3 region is CAISAKADTYNEQFF. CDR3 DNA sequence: TGTGCCATCAGTGCTAAAGCGGATACCTACAATGAGCAGTTCTTC.

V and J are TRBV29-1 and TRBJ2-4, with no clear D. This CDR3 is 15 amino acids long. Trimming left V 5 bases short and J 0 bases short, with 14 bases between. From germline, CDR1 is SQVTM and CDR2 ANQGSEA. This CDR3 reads CSVTSDLLAKNIQYF. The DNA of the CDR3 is TGCAGCGTTACCTCAGACTTATTAGCCAAAAACATTCAGTACTTC.

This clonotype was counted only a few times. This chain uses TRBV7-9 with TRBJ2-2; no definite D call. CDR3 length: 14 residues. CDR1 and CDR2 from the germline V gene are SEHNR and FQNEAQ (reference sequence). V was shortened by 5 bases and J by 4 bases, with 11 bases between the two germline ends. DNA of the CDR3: TGTGCCAGCAGCGTGCAGCTACTCACCGGGGAGCTGTTTTTT. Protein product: CASSVQLLTGELFF.

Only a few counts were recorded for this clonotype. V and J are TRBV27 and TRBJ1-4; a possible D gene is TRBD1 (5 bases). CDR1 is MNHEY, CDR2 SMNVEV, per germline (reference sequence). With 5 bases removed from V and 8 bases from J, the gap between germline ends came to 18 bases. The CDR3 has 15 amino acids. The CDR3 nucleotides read TGTGCCAGCAGTCCGGGACGGTGGTCGCGGGAAAAACTGTTTTTT. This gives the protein CASSPGRWSREKLFF.

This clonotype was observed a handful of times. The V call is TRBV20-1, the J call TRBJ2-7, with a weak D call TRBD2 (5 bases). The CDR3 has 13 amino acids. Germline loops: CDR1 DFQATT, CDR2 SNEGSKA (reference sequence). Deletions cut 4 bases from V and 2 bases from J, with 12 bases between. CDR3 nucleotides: TGCAGTGCTAAGGACTTCATCACCTACGAGCAGTACTTC. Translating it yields CSAKDFITYEQYF.